A single sample gave rise to the 13 T cell receptor beta chains below, sequenced in a study of T cells in Graves' hyperthyroidism and ophthalmopathy (dated by TCRdb to between 2017 and 2020). The library was generated by multiplex PCR. Sequencing relied on an Illumina HiSeq 2000. The TCR beta CDR3 regions were amplified from the RNA transcripts. The TCR CDR3 was subjected to a first round of RT-PCR using the HTBI primer set and the Qiagen OneStep RT-PCR kit. Clones were called with MiXCR by TCRdb after fastp trimmed the public reads at Q25, and only in-frame beta chains were retained. All rows with the same CDR3 protein become a single entry with the most common DNA and genes. Within this sample are around 580,000 distinct CDR3 sequences, with just over 45% of them counted one time only. In total, the top ten clones hold around 8% of the sample. Sequencing was carried out using peripheral blood or thyroid tissue (not recorded which). Receptors originate from a young woman with Graves' hyperthyroidism.

In this sample, this clonotype turned up once. V usage is TRBV11-2 and J usage is TRBJ2-1; 7 bases align to TRBD2. From germline, CDR1 is SGHAT and CDR2 FQNNGV. This CDR3 is 16 amino acids long. The V segment lost 1 base and the J segment 1 base; nucleotides outside the gene matches: 4. Here the CDR3 reads CASSLGGEGSYNEQFF. DNA for the CDR3: TGTGCCAGCAGCTTAGGAGGGGAGGGGTCCTACAATGAGCAGTTCTTC.

This clonotype has only one observation. V is TRBV15 and J is TRBJ1-5, with 7 nucleotides matching TRBD1. The CDR3 consists of 16 residues. Germline-derived CDR1 and CDR2 are LNHNV and YYDKDF (reference sequence). V lost 0 bases and J lost 1; bases outside the gene matches: 3. CDR3 protein: CATSREGQRSNQPQHF. Written as DNA, the CDR3 is TGTGCCACCAGCAGAGAGGGACAGAGGAGCAATCAGCCCCAGCATTTT.

The chain uses TRBV24-1 and TRBJ1-1; 9 bases align to TRBD1. J gave up 5 bases and V 4 bases, and 7 bases lay outside the gene matches. The CDR3 is 15 residues long. Germline CDR1 reads KGHDR; CDR2 reads SFDVKD. The CDR3 nucleotides are TGTGCCACCAGTGACATTAACAGGGGGCGAACTGAAGCTTTCTTT. It yields the protein CATSDINRGRTEAFF.

This chain uses TRBV7-9 with TRBJ2-5, with TRBD1 matching over 8 bases. Germline V gives CDR1 SEHNR, CDR2 FQNEAQ (reference sequence). Trimming at V came to 7 bases and at J to 4 bases, leaving 8 bases not matched to a gene. CDR3 length: 14 residues. Here the CDR3 reads CASTRTGTGETQYF. The CDR3 region has the DNA TGTGCCAGCACGCGGACAGGGACGGGAGAGACCCAGTACTTC.

This chain connects TRBV5-4 to TRBJ2-1, with a weak D call TRBD1 (6 bases). Germline values: CDR1 SGHNT, CDR2 YYREEE (reference sequence). Trimming shortened V by 4 bases and J by 2 bases, and 10 bases separated the two germline ends. The CDR3 has 14 amino acids. The CDR3 reads CASSPQGPYNEQFF. CDR3 nucleotide sequence: TGTGCCAGCAGCCCACAGGGCCCCTACAATGAGCAGTTCTTC.

This clonotype was seen only a few times. Because the CDR3 is missing its conserved closing phenylalanine or tryptophan, this is likely a read error. No DNA is shown, since the ends of the CDR3 on it are uncertain; the CDR3 is the one TCRdb lists. V is TRBV12-3 or TRBV12-4 and J is TRBJ1-1. The CDR3 length equals 9 residues, ends included. The CDR3 here is CASSFVVEE.

V and J are TRBV19 and TRBJ2-7; 8 bases align to TRBD2. This CDR3 region has 17 residues. CDR1 is LNHDA, CDR2 SQIVND, per germline (reference sequence). V was clipped by 3 bases and J by 0 bases; unmatched bases: 10. The CDR3 bases are TGTGCCAGTAGTATTTCGATCGGACTAGCCAACTCCTACGAGCAGTACTTC. This translates into CASSISIGLANSYEQYF.

The rearrangement links TRBV13 to TRBJ2-3; D may be TRBD1 or TRBD2 (5 bases each). The V gene lost 4 bases and the J gene lost 0 bases, with 14 bases spanning the gap. There are 16 residues in the CDR3. The germline V gene has CDR1 PRHDT and CDR2 FYEKMQ (reference sequence). The CDR3: CASSYPGTESTDTQYF. The CDR3 bases are TGTGCCAGCAGCTATCCCGGGACCGAGAGCACAGATACGCAGTATTTT.

This clonotype appeared many times. CDR3 sequence (DNA): TGTGCCTGGAGTCCCTCCTACGAGCAGTACTTC. Its protein product is CAWSPSYEQYF. The V call is TRBV30, the J call TRBJ2-7; D not certain. Germline V gene data show CDR1 as GTSNPN and CDR2 as SVGIG (reference sequence). Trimming removed 2 bases at V and 0 bases at J, with 2 bases between. This CDR3 is 11 amino acids long.

The chain employs TRBV5-1 and TRBJ2-1, with D perhaps TRBD1 (5 bases). The V gene's germline CDR1 is SGHRS and CDR2 YFSETQ. CDR3 length: 17 residues. With 0 bases removed from V and 0 bases from J, the gap between germline ends came to 13 bases. This CDR3 is CASSLGLQVSSYNEQFF. The CDR3 DNA reads as TGCGCCAGCAGCTTGGGGCTACAGGTTAGCTCCTACAATGAGCAGTTCTTC.

The chain links TRBV20-1 to TRBJ2-5; D is uncertain. V was shortened by 0 bases and J by 5 bases, with 19 bases between the two germline ends. The length of the CDR3 is 16 residues. The germline CDR1 and CDR2 sequences are DFQATT and SNEGSKA (reference sequence). CDR3 sequence (DNA): TGCAGTGCTAGAGAGCAGGTCGCAGGAGTGTTGGAGACCCAGTACTTC. As protein: CSAREQVAGVLETQYF.

This clonotype was recorded at least ten times. J is TRBJ2-7 and V is TRBV7-4, with 8 bases lining up with TRBD2. Germline CDR1 SGHVT, CDR2 SQSDAQ. Unmatched junction bases numbered 22, after V lost 9 bases and J lost 9 bases. The CDR3 loop spans 16 amino acids. CDR3 in amino acids: CASNVQGGRQSSAQYF. Here the CDR3 DNA reads TGTGCCAGTAACGTCCAGGGCGGGAGGCAATCATCCGCGCAGTACTTC.

The table lists this clonotype with many counts. The gene calls are TRBV14 and TRBJ2-7; 9 bases line up with TRBD2. V shed 0 bases and J 1 base; nucleotides not matched to a gene: 10. Looked up from germline, CDR1 is SGHDN and CDR2 is FVKESK. The CDR3 is 18 residues long. In DNA, the CDR3 is TGTGCCAGCAGCCAAGATTCCCTAAGACTAGCGGCTTCCTACGAGCAGTACTTC. It encodes CASSQDSLRLAASYEQYF.